This T cell receptor beta chain was identified in a study of technical replicates of blood from a few donors. The table came from immunoSEQ multiplex PCR; TCRdb's copy has only in-frame clones and leaves some out. The sample lists approximately 79,000 clones; 85% to 95% were seen once. Material: T cells isolated from PBMCs. The clonotype comes from a human donor in good health.

The CDR3 bases are TGTGCCATCAGTGACCCTGGGACAGGGGACGAGCAGTACTTC. It yields the protein CAISDPGTGDEQYF. The chain is built from TRBV10-3 and TRBJ2-7; the match to TRBD1 covers 10 bases. Per the germline V gene, CDR1 is ENHRY and CDR2 is SYGVKD. The CDR3 has 14 residues. The junction had 4 bases not matched to a gene; V was cut back by 3 bases and J by 5 bases.